These 15 T cell receptor beta chains share one sample of origin, sequenced in a study of glioma-infiltrating T cells. The iRepertoire nested amplicon-rescue multiplex PCR amplified TCR alpha and beta CDR3s from RNA. TCRdb re-called the multiplex PCR reads with MiXCR, one entry per CDR3 protein. The sample lists about 210,000 distinct CDR3 sequences, about 31% occurring once. Source material: glioma tissue, nonneoplastic brain tissue, or PBMCs (not recorded which). Every receptor here comes from a human donor with low-grade glioma or glioblastoma, undergoing nonglioma brain surgery, or in good health (not recorded which).

This clonotype was seen many times. The CDR3 protein is CASSLDRPVPTDTQYF. CDR3 nucleotides: TGTGCCAGCAGCTTAGATCGGCCGGTACCCACAGATACGCAGTATTTT. V is TRBV7-8 and J is TRBJ2-3; D uncertain. V was pared by 1 base and J by 2 bases, with 13 bases between. The CDR3 totals 16 residues. Germline CDR1 and CDR2: SGHVS and FQNEAQ.

Regarding this clonotype: A read error may produce the germline difference seen at one junction end. The chain has TRBV12-3 or TRBV12-4 and TRBJ2-1; D is perhaps TRBD2 (5 bases). The CDR3 has 12 residues. The CDR3 DNA follows: TGTGCCAGCAGTCTAGCCGGAAATGAGCAGTTCTTC. It codes for CASSLAGNEQFF.

At least ten counts were recorded for this clonotype. The rearrangement uses TRBV20-1 and TRBJ1-6; TRBD1 aligns across 8 bases. The CDR3 extends over 14 amino acids. The germline V gene has CDR1 DFQATT and CDR2 SNEGSKA (reference sequence). V lost 1 base to trimming and J lost 9 bases; unmatched junction nucleotides: 5. The CDR3 DNA reads as TGCAGTGCTAGAGTGGGCAGGGGGCTTTCACCCCTCCACTTT. It codes for CSARVGRGLSPLHF.

Ten or more counts support this clonotype. CDR3 region: CASSPGQPGYGYTF. CDR3 nucleotides: TGCGCCAGCAGCCCGGGACAGCCCGGCTATGGCTACACCTTC. V usage is TRBV4-1 and J usage is TRBJ1-2; the match to TRBD1 covers 7 bases. With V trimmed by 4 bases and J by 4 bases, 6 bases remained unmatched. The CDR3 totals 14 residues. CDR1 and CDR2 (germline): MGHRA, YSYEKL.

This clonotype came up a few times. The rearrangement uses TRBV18 and TRBJ2-5; 7 bases align to TRBD1. Germline values: CDR1 KGHSH, CDR2 LQKENI. The CDR3 spans 14 residues. Unmatched junction bases numbered 10, after V lost 5 bases and J lost 7 bases. In nucleotides, the CDR3 is TGTGCCAGCTCATCCGGGACAGCAGTTGGGACCCAGTACTTC. This sequence encodes CASSSGTAVGTQYF.

This clonotype was counted at least ten times. The chain joins TRBV2 to TRBJ1-5; 9 nucleotides line up with TRBD1. The length of the CDR3 is 18 residues. V was clipped by 1 base and J by 2 bases; unmatched bases: 9. Germline V gives CDR1 SNHLY, CDR2 FYNNEI. In DNA form, the CDR3 reads TGTGCCAGCAGTGAAGACGGACAGGGGATTGTACGCAATCAGCCCCAGCATTTT. It codes for CASSEDGQGIVRNQPQHF. The full variable domain, its missing parts supplied by reference TRBV2 and TRBJ1-5, is EPEVTQTPSHQVTQMGQEVILRCVPISNHLYFYWYRQILGQKVEFLVSFYNNEISEKSEIFDDQFSVERPDGSNFTLKIRSTKLEDSAMYFCASSEDGQGIVRNQPQHFGDGTRLSIL.

Notes on this clonotype: Since a much larger clone is just one base distant, this may be a read error. The chain uses TRBV7-8 and TRBJ1-2; D possibly corresponds to TRBD1 (5 bases). CDR3 size: 16 residues. V shed 1 base and J shed 3 bases, with 15 bases lying between them. Germline CDR1 is SGHVS and CDR2 is FQNEAQ. In DNA, the CDR3 is TGTGCCAGCAGCTTAGAGTCGCAGGGCGGGGACTATGGCTACACCTTC. As protein: CASSLESQGGDYGYTF.

V and J are TRBV6-1 and TRBJ2-7; 7 bases match TRBD1. The V segment lost 6 bases and the J segment 7 bases; nucleotides outside the gene matches: 6. The germline CDR1 and CDR2 sequences are MNHNS and SASEGT. The CDR3 consists of 12 residues. This CDR3 reads CASSRTGPEQYF. The CDR3 DNA follows: TGTGCCAGCAGCCGGACAGGACCGGAGCAGTACTTC.

This chain connects TRBV5-1 to TRBJ2-1; no reliable D call. Trimming stripped 1 base from V and 0 bases from J, with 11 bases between. There are 16 residues in the CDR3. In germline, CDR1 is SGHRS, CDR2 YFSETQ. CDR3 protein: CASSLTSLSSYNEQFF. The CDR3 DNA reads TGCGCCAGCAGCTTGACCTCTTTAAGCTCCTACAATGAGCAGTTCTTC. Filled out from reference TRBV5-1 and TRBJ2-1, the complete variable domain reads KAGVTQTPRYLIKTRGQQVTLSCSPISGHRSVSWYQQTPGQGLQFLFEYFSETQRNKGNFPGRFSGRQFSNSRSEMNVSTLELGDSALYLCASSLTSLSSYNEQFFGPGTRLTVL.

This sequence joins TRBV6-2 or TRBV6-3 and TRBJ2-7, with 11 positions matching TRBD2. Germline V gene sequence: CDR1 MNHEY, CDR2 SVGEGT. The CDR3 extends over 15 amino acids. Germline trimming cut 5 bases from V and 5 bases from J; bases unmatched to any gene: 8. DNA for the CDR3: TGTGCCAGCAGTCGACTAGCGGGGCAGGGCAACGAGCAGTACTTC. Its protein is CASSRLAGQGNEQYF.

This clonotype showed up just a few times. The chain combines TRBV5-1 with TRBJ2-1; 9 nucleotides match TRBD1. V dropped 0 bases and J dropped 5; count of bases not matched to a gene: 9. CDR1 and CDR2 from the germline V gene are SGHRS and YFSETQ. CDR3 size: 17 residues. In DNA, the CDR3 is TGCGCCAGCAGCTTGGTCCCGGGACAGGGATTCGACAATGAGCAGTTCTTC. This sequence encodes CASSLVPGQGFDNEQFF.

This clonotype was observed many times. V is TRBV18 and J is TRBJ2-5; D not resolved. This CDR3 spans 13 amino acids. Germline CDR1 is KGHSH and CDR2 is LQKENI. V was clipped by 6 bases and J by 4 bases, with 12 bases between them. The chain's CDR3 is CASSARERETQYF. CDR3 in DNA: TGTGCCAGCTCGGCCAGAGAGAGAGAGACCCAGTACTTC.

This clonotype was recorded many times. The CDR3, as DNA: TGTGCCAGCAGTAAAGCGGGACACCAAGAGACCCAGTACTTC. Translating it yields CASSKAGHQETQYF. V and J are TRBV7-2 and TRBJ2-5, with 7 bases fitting TRBD2. V dropped 6 bases and J dropped 0; count of bases not matched to a gene: 4. Germline V gene data show CDR1 as SGHTA and CDR2 as FQGNSA. CDR3 length equals 14 residues.

In its sample, this clonotype was seen many times. The V call is TRBV10-3, the J call TRBJ1-1, with TRBD1 as a possible D gene (6 bases). In germline, CDR1 is ENHRY, CDR2 SYGVKD. The CDR3 totals 13 residues. Trimming took 4 bases from V and 1 from J, leaving 7 bases between them. Here the CDR3 reads CAISGGQNTEAFF. Here the CDR3 DNA reads TGTGCCATCAGTGGGGGACAGAACACTGAAGCTTTCTTT.

In its sample, this clonotype was seen many times. The chain links TRBV5-1 to TRBJ2-3, with D possibly matching TRBD2 (6 bases). CDR1 is SGHRS and CDR2 is YFSETQ in the germline V gene. The CDR3 sequence is 15 residues long. With 2 bases removed from V and 0 bases from J, the gap between germline ends came to 10 bases. CDR3 loop: CASSFGAGSTDTQYF. CDR3 nucleotide sequence: TGCGCCAGCAGCTTCGGTGCGGGGAGCACAGATACGCAGTATTTT.